The source of this T cell receptor (beta chain) is a study of cytomegalovirus exposure and HLA in healthy donors. Study in general: Out of 180 million or so T cells, an earlier analysis found roughly 100 million unique TCR beta sequences in total. Early on, a data release was issued that held 80 million to 90 million unique TCRs from HLA-typed donors.

In its sample, this clone was seen a few times. The primer mix had 60 Vbeta and 13 Jbeta primers. Clones were sequenced by immunoSEQ multiplex PCR, and TCRdb holds only the in-frame ones, with some missing. The sample contains under 200,000 clones, roughly 13% of which appear only once. The CDR3 length is 15 residues. V was pared by 3 bases and J by 1 base, with 12 bases between. The V gene's germline CDR1 is SGHTA and CDR2 FQGNSA. The sample comprised PBMCs. The clonotype originates from a man aged 50 to 60 in good health and CMV-seropositive. The gene calls are TRBV7-2 and TRBJ1-1; no definite D call. The CDR3 bases are TGTGCCAGCAGCTTGGACGGGAGTCCGAACACTGAAGCTTTCTTT. This translates into CASSLDGSPNTEAFF.